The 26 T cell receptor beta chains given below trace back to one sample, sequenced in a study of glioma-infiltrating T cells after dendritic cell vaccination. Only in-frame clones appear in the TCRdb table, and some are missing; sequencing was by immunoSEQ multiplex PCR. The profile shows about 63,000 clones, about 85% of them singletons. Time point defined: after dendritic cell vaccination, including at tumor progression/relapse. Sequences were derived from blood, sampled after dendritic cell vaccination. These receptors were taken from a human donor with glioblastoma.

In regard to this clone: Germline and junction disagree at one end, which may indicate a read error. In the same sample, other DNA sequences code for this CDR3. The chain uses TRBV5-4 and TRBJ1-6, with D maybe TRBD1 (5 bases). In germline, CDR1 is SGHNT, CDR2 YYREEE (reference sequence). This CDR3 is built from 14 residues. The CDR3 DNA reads TGTGCCAGCAGCCCAGGGACTATGAATTCCCCCCTCCACTTT. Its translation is CASSPGTMNSPLHF.

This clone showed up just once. The CDR3 region has the DNA TGTGCCACCAGCCCACAGGGACCTTATCAGCCCCAGCATTTT. Translating gives CATSPQGPYQPQHF. This chain links TRBV15 with TRBJ1-5; D may be TRBD1 (6 bases). The CDR3 is 14 residues long. Germline CDR1 LNHNV, CDR2 YYDKDF (reference sequence). With 5 bases removed from V and 5 bases from J, the gap between germline ends came to 13 bases.

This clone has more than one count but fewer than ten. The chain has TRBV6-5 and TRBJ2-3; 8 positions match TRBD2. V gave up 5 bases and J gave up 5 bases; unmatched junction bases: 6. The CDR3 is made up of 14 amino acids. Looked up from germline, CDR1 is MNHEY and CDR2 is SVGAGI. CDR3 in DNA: TGTGCCAGCAGTGCCCCGGGACTAGTAGATACGCAGTATTTT. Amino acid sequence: CASSAPGLVDTQYF.

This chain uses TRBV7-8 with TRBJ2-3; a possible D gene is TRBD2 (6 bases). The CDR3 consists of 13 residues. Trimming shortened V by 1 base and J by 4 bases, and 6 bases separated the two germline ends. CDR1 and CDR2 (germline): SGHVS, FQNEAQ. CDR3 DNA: TGTGCCAGCAGCTTAGGACTAGCAGATACGCAGTATTTT. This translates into CASSLGLADTQYF.

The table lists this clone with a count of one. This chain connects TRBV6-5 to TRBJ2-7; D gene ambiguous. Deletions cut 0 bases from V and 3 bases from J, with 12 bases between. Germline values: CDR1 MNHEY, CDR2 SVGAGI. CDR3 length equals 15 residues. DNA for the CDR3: TGTGCCAGCAGTTACTCGGGTGGTGGGCTCTACGAGCAGTACTTC. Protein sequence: CASSYSGGGLYEQYF.

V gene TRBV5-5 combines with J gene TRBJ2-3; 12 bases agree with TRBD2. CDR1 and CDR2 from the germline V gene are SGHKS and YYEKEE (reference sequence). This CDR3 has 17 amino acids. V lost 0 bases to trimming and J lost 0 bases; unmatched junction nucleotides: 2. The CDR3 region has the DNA TGTGCCAGCAGCTTGGCCGGGACTAGCGGGAGCACAGATACGCAGTATTTT. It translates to CASSLAGTSGSTDTQYF.

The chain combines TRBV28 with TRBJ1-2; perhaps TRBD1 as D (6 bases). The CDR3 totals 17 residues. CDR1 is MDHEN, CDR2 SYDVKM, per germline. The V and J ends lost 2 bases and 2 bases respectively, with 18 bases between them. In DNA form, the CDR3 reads TGTGCCAGCAGTTTACGCCAGGGGCTCATAGTGAACTATGGCTACACCTTC. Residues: CASSLRQGLIVNYGYTF.

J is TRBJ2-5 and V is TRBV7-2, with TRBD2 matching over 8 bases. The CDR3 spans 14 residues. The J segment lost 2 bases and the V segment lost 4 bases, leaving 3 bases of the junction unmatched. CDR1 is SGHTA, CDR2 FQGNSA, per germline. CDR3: CASSWKRGQETQYF. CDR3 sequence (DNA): TGTGCCAGCAGCTGGAAGCGGGGGCAAGAGACCCAGTACTTC.

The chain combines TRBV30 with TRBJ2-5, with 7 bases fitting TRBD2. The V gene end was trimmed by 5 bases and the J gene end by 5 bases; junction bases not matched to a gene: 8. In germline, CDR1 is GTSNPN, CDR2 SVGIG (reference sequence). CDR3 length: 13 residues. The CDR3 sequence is CAWELALGETQYF. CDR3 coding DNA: TGTGCCTGGGAACTAGCGTTGGGGGAGACCCAGTACTTC.

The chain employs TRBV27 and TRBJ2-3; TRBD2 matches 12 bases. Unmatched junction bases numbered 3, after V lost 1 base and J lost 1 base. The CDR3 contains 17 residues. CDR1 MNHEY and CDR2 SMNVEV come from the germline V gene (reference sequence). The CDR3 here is CASSLWLAGGRTDTQYF. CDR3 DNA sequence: TGTGCCAGCAGTTTATGGCTAGCGGGGGGGCGCACAGATACGCAGTATTTT.

CDR3 region: CASSLGARGGGNTIYF. DNA of the CDR3: TGTGCCAGCAGCTTGGGAGCTCGCGGCGGAGGAAACACCATATATTTT. The chain uses TRBV5-4 and TRBJ1-3; unclear D gene. The germline CDR1 and CDR2 sequences are SGHNT and YYREEE (reference sequence). The V gene lost 0 bases and the J gene lost 4 bases, with 14 bases spanning the gap. The CDR3 has 16 amino acids.

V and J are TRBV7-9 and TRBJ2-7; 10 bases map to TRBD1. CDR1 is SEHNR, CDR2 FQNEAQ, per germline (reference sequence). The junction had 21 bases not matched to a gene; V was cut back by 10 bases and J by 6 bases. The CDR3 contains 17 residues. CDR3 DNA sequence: TGTGCCACCGAAGGGAGTCCCGACAGGGGGCGATTCGGCGAGCAGTACTTC. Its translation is CATEGSPDRGRFGEQYF.

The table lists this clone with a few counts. For the CDR3, the DNA is TGTGCCAGCAGCCAAGAAATCGACACTTACGAGCAGTACTTC. This codes for CASSQEIDTYEQYF. The chain combines TRBV4-2 with TRBJ2-7; no reliable D call. CDR1 is LGHNA, CDR2 YNFKEQ, per germline. The CDR3 spans 14 residues. Trimming stripped 0 bases from V and 4 bases from J, with 10 bases between.

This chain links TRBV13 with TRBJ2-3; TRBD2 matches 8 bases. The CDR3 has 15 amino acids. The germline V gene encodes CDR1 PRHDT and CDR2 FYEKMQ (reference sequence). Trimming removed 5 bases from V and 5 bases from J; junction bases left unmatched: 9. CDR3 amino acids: CASSLHSGDQDTQYF. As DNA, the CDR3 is TGTGCCAGCAGCCTCCATAGCGGGGATCAAGATACGCAGTATTTT.

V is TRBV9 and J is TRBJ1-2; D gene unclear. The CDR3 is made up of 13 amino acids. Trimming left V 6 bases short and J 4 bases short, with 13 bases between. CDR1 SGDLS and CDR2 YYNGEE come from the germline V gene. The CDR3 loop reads CASTEGSGYGYTF. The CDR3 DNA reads TGTGCCAGCACGGAAGGGAGCGGCTATGGCTACACCTTC.

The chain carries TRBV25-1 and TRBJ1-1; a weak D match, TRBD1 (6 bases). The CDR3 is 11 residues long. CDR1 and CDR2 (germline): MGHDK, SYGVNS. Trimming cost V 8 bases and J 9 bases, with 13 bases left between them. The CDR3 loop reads CASYLQGQAFF. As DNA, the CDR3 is TGTGCCAGCTATTTACAGGGCCAAGCTTTCTTT.

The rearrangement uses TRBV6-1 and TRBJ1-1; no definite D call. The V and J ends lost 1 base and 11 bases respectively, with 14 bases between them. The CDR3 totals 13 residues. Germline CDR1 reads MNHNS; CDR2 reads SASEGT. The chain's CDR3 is CASSEGHGVGAFF. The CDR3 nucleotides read TGTGCCAGCAGTGAAGGTCACGGGGTGGGTGCTTTCTTT.

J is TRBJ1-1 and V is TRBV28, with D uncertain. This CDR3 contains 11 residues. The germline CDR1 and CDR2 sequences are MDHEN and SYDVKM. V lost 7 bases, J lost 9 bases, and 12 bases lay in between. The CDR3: CASTLSSKAFF. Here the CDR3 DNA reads TGTGCCAGCACCCTAAGCTCCAAAGCTTTCTTT.

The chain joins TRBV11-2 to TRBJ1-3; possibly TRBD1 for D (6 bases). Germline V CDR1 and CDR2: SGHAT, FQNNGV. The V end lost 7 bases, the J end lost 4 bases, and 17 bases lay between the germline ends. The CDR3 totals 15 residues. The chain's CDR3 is CASTDLRGEGNTIYF. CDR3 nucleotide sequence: TGTGCCAGCACCGACCTCAGGGGAGAAGGAAACACCATATATTTT.

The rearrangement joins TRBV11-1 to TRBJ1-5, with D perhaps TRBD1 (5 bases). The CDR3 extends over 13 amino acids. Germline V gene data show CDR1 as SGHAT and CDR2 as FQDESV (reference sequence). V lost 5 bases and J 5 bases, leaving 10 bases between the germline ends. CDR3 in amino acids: CASSKDSYQPQHF. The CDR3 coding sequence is TGTGCCAGCAGCAAAGACAGTTATCAGCCCCAGCATTTT.

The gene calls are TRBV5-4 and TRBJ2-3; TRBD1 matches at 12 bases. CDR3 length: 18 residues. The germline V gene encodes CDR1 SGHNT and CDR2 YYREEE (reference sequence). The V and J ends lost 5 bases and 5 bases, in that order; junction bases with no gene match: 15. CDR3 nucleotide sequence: TGTGCCAGCAGGAACGGACTCCGGGACAGGGGGCATATAGATACGCAGTATTTT. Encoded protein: CASRNGLRDRGHIDTQYF.

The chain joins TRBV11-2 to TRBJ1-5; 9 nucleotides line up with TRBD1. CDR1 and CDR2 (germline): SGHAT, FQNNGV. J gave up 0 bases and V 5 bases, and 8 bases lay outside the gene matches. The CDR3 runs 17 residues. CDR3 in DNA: TGTGCCAGCAGCAGCGGGACAGGGCGCTATAGCAATCAGCCCCAGCATTTT. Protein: CASSSGTGRYSNQPQHF.

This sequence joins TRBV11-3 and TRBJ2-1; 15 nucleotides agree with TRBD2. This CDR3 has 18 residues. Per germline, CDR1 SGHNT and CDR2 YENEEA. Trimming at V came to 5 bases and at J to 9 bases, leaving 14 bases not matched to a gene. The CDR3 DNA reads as TGTGCCAGCAGCCCAGGACTAGCGGGGGGGCCTGATCGGGGTGAGCAGTTCTTC. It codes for CASSPGLAGGPDRGEQFF. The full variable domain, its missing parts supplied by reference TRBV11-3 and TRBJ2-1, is EAGVVQSPRYKIIEKKQPVAFWCNPISGHNTLYWYLQNLGQGPELLIRYENEEAVDDSQLPKDRFSAERLKGVDSTLKIQPAELGDSAVYLCASSPGLAGGPDRGEQFFGPGTRLTVL.

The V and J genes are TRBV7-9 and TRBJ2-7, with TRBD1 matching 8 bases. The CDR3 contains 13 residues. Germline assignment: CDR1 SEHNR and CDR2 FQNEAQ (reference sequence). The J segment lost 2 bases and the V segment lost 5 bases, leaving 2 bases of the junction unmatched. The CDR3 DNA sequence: TGTGCCAGCAGCCCAGGGGGCCCCTACGAGCAGTACTTC. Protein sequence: CASSPGGPYEQYF.

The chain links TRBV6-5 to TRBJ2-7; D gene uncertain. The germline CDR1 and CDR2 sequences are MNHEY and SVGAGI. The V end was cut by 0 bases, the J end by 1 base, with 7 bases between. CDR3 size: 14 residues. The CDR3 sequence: CASSYSGRSYEQYF. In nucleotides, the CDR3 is TGTGCCAGCAGTTACTCGGGCCGTTCCTACGAGCAGTACTTC.

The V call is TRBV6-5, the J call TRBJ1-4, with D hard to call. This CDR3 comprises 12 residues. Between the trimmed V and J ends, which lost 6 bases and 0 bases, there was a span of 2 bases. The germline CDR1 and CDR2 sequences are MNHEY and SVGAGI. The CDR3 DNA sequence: TGTGCCAGCAGCGCAACTAATGAAAAACTGTTTTTT. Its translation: CASSATNEKLFF.